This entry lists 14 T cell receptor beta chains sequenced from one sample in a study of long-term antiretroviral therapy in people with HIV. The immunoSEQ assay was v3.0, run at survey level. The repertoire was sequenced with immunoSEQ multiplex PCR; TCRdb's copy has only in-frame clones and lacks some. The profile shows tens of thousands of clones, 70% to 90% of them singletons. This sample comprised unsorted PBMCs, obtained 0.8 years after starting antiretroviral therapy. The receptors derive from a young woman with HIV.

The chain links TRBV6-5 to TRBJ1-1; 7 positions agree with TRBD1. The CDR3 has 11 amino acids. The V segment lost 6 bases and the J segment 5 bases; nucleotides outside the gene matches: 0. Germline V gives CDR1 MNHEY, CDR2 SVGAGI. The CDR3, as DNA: TGTGCCAGCAGGGGACAGACTGAAGCTTTCTTT. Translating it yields CASRGQTEAFF.

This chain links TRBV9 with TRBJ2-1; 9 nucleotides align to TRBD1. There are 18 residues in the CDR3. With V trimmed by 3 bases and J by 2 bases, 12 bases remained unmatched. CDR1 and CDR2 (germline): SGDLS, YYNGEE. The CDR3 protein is CASSASPGQGGPYNEQFF. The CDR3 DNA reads TGTGCCAGCAGCGCTTCCCCGGGACAGGGAGGCCCCTACAATGAGCAGTTCTTC.

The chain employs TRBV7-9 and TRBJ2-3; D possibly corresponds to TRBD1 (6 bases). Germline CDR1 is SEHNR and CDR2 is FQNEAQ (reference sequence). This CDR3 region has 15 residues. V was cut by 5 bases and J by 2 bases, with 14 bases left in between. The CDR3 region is CASSAPGTTTDTQYF. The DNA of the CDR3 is TGTGCCAGCAGCGCCCCCGGGACAACCACAGATACGCAGTATTTT.

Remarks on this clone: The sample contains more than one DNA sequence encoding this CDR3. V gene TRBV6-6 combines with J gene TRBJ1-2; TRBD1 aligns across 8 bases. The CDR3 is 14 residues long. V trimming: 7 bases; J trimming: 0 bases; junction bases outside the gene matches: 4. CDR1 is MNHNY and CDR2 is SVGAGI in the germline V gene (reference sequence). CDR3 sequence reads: CASTRTGSNYGYTF. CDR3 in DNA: TGTGCCAGCACTCGGACAGGGTCTAACTATGGCTACACCTTC.

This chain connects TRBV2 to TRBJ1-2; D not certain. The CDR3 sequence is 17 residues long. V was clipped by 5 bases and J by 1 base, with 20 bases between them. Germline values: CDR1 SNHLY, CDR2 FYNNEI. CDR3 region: CASSTLRSEANNYGYTF. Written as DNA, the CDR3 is TGTGCCAGCAGTACACTCCGATCCGAAGCCAATAACTATGGCTACACCTTC.

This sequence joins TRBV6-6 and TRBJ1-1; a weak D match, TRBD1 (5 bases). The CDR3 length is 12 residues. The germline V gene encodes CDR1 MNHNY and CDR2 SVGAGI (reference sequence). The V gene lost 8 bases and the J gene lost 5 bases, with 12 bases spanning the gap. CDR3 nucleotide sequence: TGTGCCAGCGCGGGTAAGGGGACTGAAGCTTTCTTT. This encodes CASAGKGTEAFF.

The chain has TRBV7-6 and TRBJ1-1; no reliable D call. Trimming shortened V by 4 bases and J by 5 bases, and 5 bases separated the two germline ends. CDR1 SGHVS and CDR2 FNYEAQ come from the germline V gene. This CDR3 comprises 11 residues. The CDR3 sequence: CASSSGTEAFF. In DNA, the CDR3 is TGTGCCAGCAGCTCGGGGACTGAAGCTTTCTTT.

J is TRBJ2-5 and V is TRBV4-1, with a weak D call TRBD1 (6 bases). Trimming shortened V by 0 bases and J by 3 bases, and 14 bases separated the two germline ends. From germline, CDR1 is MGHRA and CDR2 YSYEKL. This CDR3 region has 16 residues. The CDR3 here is CASSQEIPPGEETQYF. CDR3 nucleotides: TGCGCCAGCAGCCAAGAAATCCCCCCAGGGGAAGAGACCCAGTACTTC.

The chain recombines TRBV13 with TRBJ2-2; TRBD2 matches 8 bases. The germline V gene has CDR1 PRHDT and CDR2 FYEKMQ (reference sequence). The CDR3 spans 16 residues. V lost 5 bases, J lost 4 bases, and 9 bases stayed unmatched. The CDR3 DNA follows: TGTGCCAGCAGCCAAACCGGGACTAGGGGCACCGGGGAGCTGTTTTTT. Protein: CASSQTGTRGTGELFF.

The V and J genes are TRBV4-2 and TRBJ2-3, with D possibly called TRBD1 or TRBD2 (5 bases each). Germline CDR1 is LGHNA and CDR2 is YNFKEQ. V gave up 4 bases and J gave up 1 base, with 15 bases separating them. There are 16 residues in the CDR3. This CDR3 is CASSRDGARGTDTQYF. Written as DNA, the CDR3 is TGTGCCAGCAGCCGAGACGGGGCGCGGGGCACAGATACGCAGTATTTT.

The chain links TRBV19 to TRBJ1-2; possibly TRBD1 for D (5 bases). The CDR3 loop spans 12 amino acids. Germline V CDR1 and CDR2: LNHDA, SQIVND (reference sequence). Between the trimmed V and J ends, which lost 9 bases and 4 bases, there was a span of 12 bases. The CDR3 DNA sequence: TGTGCCAGCACCCAGCAGGGCTATGGCTACACCTTC. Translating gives CASTQQGYGYTF.

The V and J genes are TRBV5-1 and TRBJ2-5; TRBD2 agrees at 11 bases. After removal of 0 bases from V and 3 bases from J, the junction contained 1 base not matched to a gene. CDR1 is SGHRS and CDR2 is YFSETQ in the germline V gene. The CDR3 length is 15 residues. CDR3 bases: TGCGCCAGCAGCTTGGGGGGACTAGCGGAAGAGACCCAGTACTTC. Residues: CASSLGGLAEETQYF.

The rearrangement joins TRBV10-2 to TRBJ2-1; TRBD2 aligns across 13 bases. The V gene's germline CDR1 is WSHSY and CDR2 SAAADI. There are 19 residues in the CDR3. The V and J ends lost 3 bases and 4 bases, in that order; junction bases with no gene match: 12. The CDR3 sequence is CASSDIIPGLAGQYNEQFF. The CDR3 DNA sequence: TGCGCCAGCAGTGATATCATACCGGGACTAGCGGGGCAATACAATGAGCAGTTCTTC.

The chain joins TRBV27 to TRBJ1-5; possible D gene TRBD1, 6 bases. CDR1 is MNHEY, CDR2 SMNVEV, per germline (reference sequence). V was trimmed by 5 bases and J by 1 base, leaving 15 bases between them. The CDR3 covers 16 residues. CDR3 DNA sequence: TGTGCCAGCAGTACACACAGGGAGGGAAGCAATCAGCCCCAGCATTTT. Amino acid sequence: CASSTHREGSNQPQHF.